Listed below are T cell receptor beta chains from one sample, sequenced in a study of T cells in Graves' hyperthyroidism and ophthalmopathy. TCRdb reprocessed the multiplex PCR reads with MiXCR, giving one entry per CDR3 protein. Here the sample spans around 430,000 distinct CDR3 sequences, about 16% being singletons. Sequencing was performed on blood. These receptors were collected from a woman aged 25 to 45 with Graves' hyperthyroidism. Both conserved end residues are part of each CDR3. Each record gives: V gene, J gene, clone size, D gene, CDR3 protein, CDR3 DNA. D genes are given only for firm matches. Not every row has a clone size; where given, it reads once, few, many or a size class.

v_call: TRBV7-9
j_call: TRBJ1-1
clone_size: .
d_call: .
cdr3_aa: CASSLAVRGTEAFF
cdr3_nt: TGTGCCAGCAGCTTAGCCGTAAGGGGCACTGAAGCTTTCTTT

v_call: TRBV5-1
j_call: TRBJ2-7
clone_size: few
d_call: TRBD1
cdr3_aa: CASSATGEGEQYF
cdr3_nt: TGCGCCAGCAGCGCGACAGGGGAAGGCGAGCAGTACTTC

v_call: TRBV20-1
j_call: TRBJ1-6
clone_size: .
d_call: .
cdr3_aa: CSAVNSPLHF
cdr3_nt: TGCAGTGCGGTGAATTCACCCCTCCACTTT

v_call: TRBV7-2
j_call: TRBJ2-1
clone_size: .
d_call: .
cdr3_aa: CASSPARGAYNEQFF
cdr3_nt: TGTGCCAGCAGCCCCGCGCGGGGTGCCTACAATGAGCAGTTCTTC

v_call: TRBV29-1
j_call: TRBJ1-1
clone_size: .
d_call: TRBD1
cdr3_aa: CSTRQGSYAEAFF
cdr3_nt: TGCAGCACGAGACAGGGTAGTTATGCTGAAGCTTTCTTT

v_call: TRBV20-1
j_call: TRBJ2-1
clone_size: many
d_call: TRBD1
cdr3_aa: CSAAGQGGLSSYNEQFF
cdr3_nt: TGCAGTGCCGCGGGACAGGGGGGCTTAAGCTCCTACAATGAGCAGTTCTTC

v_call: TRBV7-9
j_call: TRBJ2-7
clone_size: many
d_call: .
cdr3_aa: CASSSGLNLVSYEQYF
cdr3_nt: TGTGCCAGCAGCTCCGGACTGAACCTCGTCTCCTACGAGCAGTACTTC

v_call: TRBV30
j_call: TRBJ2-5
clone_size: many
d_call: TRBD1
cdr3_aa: CACRQGIGQETQYF
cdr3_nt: TGTGCCTGTCGACAGGGGATTGGGCAAGAGACCCAGTACTTC

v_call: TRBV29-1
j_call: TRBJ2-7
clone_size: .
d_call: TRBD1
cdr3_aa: CSVEAGTGHYEQYF
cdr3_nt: TGCAGCGTTGAAGCCGGGACAGGGCACTACGAGCAGTACTTC

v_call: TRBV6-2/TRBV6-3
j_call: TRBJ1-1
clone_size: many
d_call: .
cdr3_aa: CASSYAVNTEAFF
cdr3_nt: TGTGCCAGCAGTTACGCCGTGAACACTGAAGCTTTCTTT

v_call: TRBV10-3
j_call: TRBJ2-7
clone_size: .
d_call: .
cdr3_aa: CAIAPGEGYEQYF
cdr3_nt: TGTGCCATCGCCCCAGGGGAGGGCTACGAGCAGTACTTC

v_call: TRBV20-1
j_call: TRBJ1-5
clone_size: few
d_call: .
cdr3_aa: CSAETGNQPQHF
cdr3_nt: TGCAGTGCTGAAACAGGTAATCAGCCCCAGCATTTT

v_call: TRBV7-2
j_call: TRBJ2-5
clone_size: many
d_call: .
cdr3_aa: CASSLASGSVGETQYF
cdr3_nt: TGTGCCAGCAGCTTAGCAAGCGGATCTGTGGGAGAGACCCAGTACTTC

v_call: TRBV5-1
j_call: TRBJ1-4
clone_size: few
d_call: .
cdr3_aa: CASSMGPQGAEKLFF
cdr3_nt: TGCGCCAGCAGCATGGGGCCTCAAGGGGCTGAAAAACTGTTTTTT